The rows below give T cell receptor beta chains drawn from one sample of a study of blood T cell repertoires in COVID-19. TCRdb's copy holds only in-frame clones and misses some; the assay was immunoSEQ multiplex PCR. The sample has about 89,000 clones; around 93% are singletons. The specimen sequenced was peripheral blood. These receptors all stem from a human donor with active COVID-19. The donor label of this sample is uncertain. Both conserved end residues are part of each CDR3. Each record gives: clone size, J gene, V gene, D gene, CDR3 DNA, CDR3 protein. A D gene is named only where the DNA matches it firmly. Clone size is not always given. Where it is, it says once, few, many or a class for expanded clones.

NA,TRBJ1-1,TRBV4-1,NA,TGCGCCAGCAGCCAGAGTAGGACAGCCGAAGCTTTCTTT,CASSQSRTAEAFF
NA,TRBJ1-1,TRBV10-2,NA,TGCGCCAGCAGTGGCGTGAACACTGAAGCTTTCTTT,CASSGVNTEAFF
NA,TRBJ1-1,TRBV27,NA,TGTGCCAGCTGGACAGTGAATATGAACACTGAAGCTTTCTTT,CASWTVNMNTEAFF
NA,TRBJ2-7,TRBV4-1,TRBD1,TGCGCCAGCAGCCAAGAGGGGGCATCAGGGGGTAGCTACGAGCAGTACTTC,CASSQEGASGGSYEQYF
NA,TRBJ1-2,TRBV3-1/TRBV3-2,TRBD1,TGTGCCAGCAGCCTTCGGACAGGGGGCCTTCCTTCTGGCTACACCTTC,CASSLRTGGLPSGYTF
NA,TRBJ2-3,TRBV5-4,TRBD1,TGTGCCAGCAGCTTGGGTCGGACAGGGTCCGTAGATACGCAGTATTTT,CASSLGRTGSVDTQYF
NA,TRBJ1-3,TRBV6-1,NA,TGTGCCAGCAGTGAGACAGACCTCGGAAACACCATATATTTT,CASSETDLGNTIYF
NA,TRBJ1-1,TRBV6-2/TRBV6-3,TRBD1,TGTGCCAGCAGTTCTCCAGGGGGCTTCGTACTGAACACTGAAGCTTTCTTT,CASSSPGGFVLNTEAFF
NA,TRBJ2-1,TRBV5-6,NA,TGTGCCAGCAGCTTGACGGGGAGCAATGAGCAGTTCTTC,CASSLTGSNEQFF
once,TRBJ1-5,TRBV2,NA,TGTGCCAGCAGTGGGACAGTGCAAGACAATCAGCCCCAGCATTTT,CASSGTVQDNQPQHF